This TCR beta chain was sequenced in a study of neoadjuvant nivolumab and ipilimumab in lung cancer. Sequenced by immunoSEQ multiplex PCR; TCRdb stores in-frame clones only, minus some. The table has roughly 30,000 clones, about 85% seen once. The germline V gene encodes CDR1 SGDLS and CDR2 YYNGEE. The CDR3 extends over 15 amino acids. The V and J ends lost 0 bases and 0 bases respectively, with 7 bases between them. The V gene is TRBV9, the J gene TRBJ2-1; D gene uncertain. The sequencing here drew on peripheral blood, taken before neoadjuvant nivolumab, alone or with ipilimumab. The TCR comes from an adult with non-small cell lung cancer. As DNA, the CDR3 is TGTGCCAGCAGCGTAGGGCAGAGCTCCTACAATGAGCAGTTCTTC. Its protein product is CASSVGQSSYNEQFF.